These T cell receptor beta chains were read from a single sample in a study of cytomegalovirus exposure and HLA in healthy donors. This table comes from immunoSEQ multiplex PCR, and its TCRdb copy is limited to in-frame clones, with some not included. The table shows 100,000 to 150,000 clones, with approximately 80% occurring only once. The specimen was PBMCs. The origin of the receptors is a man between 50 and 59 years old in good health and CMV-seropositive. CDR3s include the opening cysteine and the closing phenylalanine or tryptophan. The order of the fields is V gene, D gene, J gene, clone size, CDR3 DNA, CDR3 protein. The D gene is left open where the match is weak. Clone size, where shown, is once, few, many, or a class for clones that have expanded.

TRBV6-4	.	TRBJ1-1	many	TGTGCCAGCAGTGAACAGGGGAACACTGAAGCTTTCTTT	CASSEQGNTEAFF
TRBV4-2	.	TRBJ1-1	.	TGTGCCAGCAGCCCAGACAGGTCGAACACTGAAGCTTTCTTT	CASSPDRSNTEAFF
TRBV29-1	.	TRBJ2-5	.	TGCAGCGTTGAATCTAGTAGCAGGGGAGTCCAAGAGACCCAGTACTTC	CSVESSSRGVQETQYF
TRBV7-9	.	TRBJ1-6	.	TGTGCCAGCAGCCGGGACATGATAGGTGGCAATTCACCCCTCCACTTT	CASSRDMIGGNSPLHF
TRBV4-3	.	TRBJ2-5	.	TGCGCCAGCAGCCTAAGTACTCAGGGAAAGACCCAGTACTTC	CASSLSTQGKTQYF
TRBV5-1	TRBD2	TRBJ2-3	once	TGCGCCAGCAGCCCGGGAGGGGGGGCCGGAACAGATACGCAGTATTTT	CASSPGGGAGTDTQYF
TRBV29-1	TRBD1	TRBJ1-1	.	TGCAGCGTTGAGGGGACAGGGAGGGGGGCTGAAGCTTTCTTT	CSVEGTGRGAEAFF
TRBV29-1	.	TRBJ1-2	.	TGCAGCGTGGGGGAGGATTTCTATGGCTACACCTTC	CSVGEDFYGYTF
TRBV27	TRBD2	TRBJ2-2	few	TGTGCCAGCAGTCCGCGGTCTATGGGACTAGCGGGCACAAACACCGGGGAGCTGTTTTTT	CASSPRSMGLAGTNTGELFF
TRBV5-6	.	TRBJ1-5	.	TGTGCCAGCAGCTTCCGCAGGGGCAATCAGCCCCAGCATTTT	CASSFRRGNQPQHF
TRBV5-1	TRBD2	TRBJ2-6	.	TGCGCCAGCAGCTTGTGGGGGGGGGCTGGGGCCAACGTCCTGACTTTC	CASSLWGGAGANVLTF
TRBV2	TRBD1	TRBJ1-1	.	TGTGCCAGCAGGGGACAGACCTGGGGCACTGAAGCTTTCTTT	CASRGQTWGTEAFF
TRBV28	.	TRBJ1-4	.	TGTGCCAGCAGTGTCACAGGGGAAAAACTGTTTTTT	CASSVTGEKLFF
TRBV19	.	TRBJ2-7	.	TGTGCCAGTAGTGCATTTAGCGCCACCGGGTACGAGCAGTACTTC	CASSAFSATGYEQYF
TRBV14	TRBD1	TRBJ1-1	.	TGTGCCAGCAGCCAAGTTCAGGGGGTCGCAGCTTTCTTT	CASSQVQGVAAFF
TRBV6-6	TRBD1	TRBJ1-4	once	TGTGCCAGCAGTTACGGGACAGGGAATGAAAAACTGTTTTTT	CASSYGTGNEKLFF
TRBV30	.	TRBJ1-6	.	TGTGCCTGGAGTGTAAGGAGTAATTCACCCCTCCACTTT	CAWSVRSNSPLHF
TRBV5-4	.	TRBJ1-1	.	TGTGCCAGCAGCTTAGACCAATCGGGGTACACTGAAGCTTTCTTT	CASSLDQSGYTEAFF
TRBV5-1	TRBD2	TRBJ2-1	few	TGCGCCAGCAGCCCTACGCTGCCGGGACTAGCGGGAGGGAATGAGCAGTTCTTC	CASSPTLPGLAGGNEQFF
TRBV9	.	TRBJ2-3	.	TGTGCCAGCAGCGTAGCCCAGGGCGCAGATACGCAGTATTTT	CASSVAQGADTQYF
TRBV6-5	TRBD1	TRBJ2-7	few	TGTGCCAGCAGTCGCGGGACAGGGGGCTCGTCTCAGTACTTC	CASSRGTGGSSQYF
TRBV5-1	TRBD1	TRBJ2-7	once	TGCGCCAGCAGCCCACGGGAACAGGGGGCTGGCTACGAGCAGTACTTC	CASSPREQGAGYEQYF
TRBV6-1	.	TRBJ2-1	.	TGTGCCAGCAGTGAACAAGGGGACAATGAGCAGTTCTTC	CASSEQGDNEQFF
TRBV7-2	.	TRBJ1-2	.	TGTGCCAGCAGCAATCAGGTCAACTATGGCTACACCTTC	CASSNQVNYGYTF
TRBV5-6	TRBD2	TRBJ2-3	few	TGTGCCAGCAGCCTGAGCAGGACTAGGGTCGGCACAGATACGCAGTATTTT	CASSLSRTRVGTDTQYF
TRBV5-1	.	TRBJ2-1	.	TGCGCCAGCAGCTTGGCCGGTGGCGGGAACTCCTACAATGAGCAGTTCTTC	CASSLAGGGNSYNEQFF
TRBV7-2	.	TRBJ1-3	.	TGTGCCAGCAGCTTAAGGCAGGGGAGCTCTGGAAACACCATATATTTT	CASSLRQGSSGNTIYF
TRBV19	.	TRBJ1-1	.	TGTGCCAGTAGTATAATTGCAGGGGACCTGAACACTGAAGCTTTCTTT	CASSIIAGDLNTEAFF
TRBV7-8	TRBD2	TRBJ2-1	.	TGTGCCAGCAGCCTTAATAGCGGGTTCTCCTACAATGAGCAGTTCTTC	CASSLNSGFSYNEQFF
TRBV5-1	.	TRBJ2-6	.	TGCGCCAGCAGCTTGGATAGGCCAGGGGACGGGGCCAACGTCCTGACTTTC	CASSLDRPGDGANVLTF
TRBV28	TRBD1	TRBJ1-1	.	TGTGCCAGCAGAAGACAGGGTTTAAACACTGAAGCTTTCTTT	CASRRQGLNTEAFF
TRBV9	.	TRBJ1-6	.	TGTGCCAGTAGGGACAAACAAAGGTGCGGGAATTCACCCCTCCACTTT	CASRDKQRCGNSPLHF
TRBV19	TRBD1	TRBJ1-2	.	TGTGCCAGTAGTAAACAGACTCCGGACAGGGTCTATGGCTACACCTTC	CASSKQTPDRVYGYTF
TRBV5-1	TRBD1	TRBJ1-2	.	TGCGCCAGCAGCTTGGATGGTGGCAGGGGGCGTGATGGCTACACCTTC	CASSLDGGRGRDGYTF
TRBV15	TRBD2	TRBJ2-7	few	TGTGCCACCAGCAGAGCGTCGGGCGGGAGGAGGTACGAGCAGTACTTC	CATSRASGGRRYEQYF
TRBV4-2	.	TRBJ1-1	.	TGTGCCAGCAGCCAAGAACGGCTCTTAGGGACAACTACCTCTATGAACACTGAAGCTTTCTTT	CASSQERLLGTTTSMNTEAFF
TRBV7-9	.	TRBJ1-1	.	TGTTCCAGCAGCTTAGGGGGGGGGTTGGCGAACACTGAAGCTTTCTTT	CSSSLGGGLANTEAFF
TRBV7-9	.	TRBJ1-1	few	TGTGCCAGCAGCCAGTGGGCAGGTGGCACTGAAGCTTTCTTT	CASSQWAGGTEAFF
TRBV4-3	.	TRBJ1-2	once	TGCGCCAGCAGCCAAGACGAATGGAGCTATGGCTACACCTTC	CASSQDEWSYGYTF
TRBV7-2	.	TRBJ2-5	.	TGTGCCAGCAGCGTCGGACACAAAGAGACCCAGTACTTC	CASSVGHKETQYF
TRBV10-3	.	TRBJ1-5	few	TGTGCCATCAGTGAGTCGGACGGGGTACAGCCCCAGCATTTT	CAISESDGVQPQHF
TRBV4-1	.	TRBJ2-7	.	TGCGCCAGCAGCCGAGCGGTTGGACAGCCCTACGAGCAGTACTTC	CASSRAVGQPYEQYF
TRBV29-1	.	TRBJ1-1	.	TGCAGCTTGCGGACAAGCAAAAACACTGAAGCTTTCTTT	CSLRTSKNTEAFF